These 16 T cell receptor beta chains were all obtained from the same sample, sequenced in a study of Ad26.COV2.S vaccination and SARS-CoV-2 variants (dated by TCRdb to 2020 to 2023). Receptor amplification or capture employed the immunoSEQ multiplex PCR assay. TCRdb retrieved this table from immuneACCESS and kept in-frame rearrangements only. Not all clones are present; in checked studies, unresolved V genes account for under half, and no reason is known for the remainder. This sample holds some 320,000 clones; around 84% were observed only once. Of the sample, less than 2% is held by the ten largest clones. Interpreted using the paper, the treatment or condition label stands for: roughly 19 received Ad26.COV2.S at low or high dose, single or two shots; a few received placebo; per-sample allocation not given. For vaccine and placebo recipients, repertoires were sequenced using samples collected on day 63 after the first injection.

Sequencing was performed on peripheral blood, taken in a trial of Ad26.COV2.S vaccine versus placebo. The receptor set was obtained from a person aged 18-60 years who received the Ad26.COV2.S COVID-19 vaccine or a placebo.

The V and J genes are TRBV7-8 and TRBJ1-6; D is unresolved. In germline, CDR1 is SGHVS, CDR2 FQNEAQ. CDR3 length: 15 residues. V lost 0 bases and J lost 4, with 7 bases in between. As DNA, the CDR3 is TGTGCCAGCAGCTTAGCTGGGCAGTATAATTCACCCCTCCACTTT. It yields the protein CASSLAGQYNSPLHF.

CDR3 bases: TGTGCCAGCAGGAGGACAGCGAACACTGAAGCTTTCTTT. Its translation is CASRRTANTEAFF. The V call is TRBV6-5, the J call TRBJ1-1; D possibly corresponds to TRBD1 (6 bases). CDR3 length: 13 residues. Germline lookup yields CDR1 MNHEY and CDR2 SVGAGI. Between the trimmed V and J ends, which lost 6 bases and 1 base, there was a span of 9 bases.

Only one count was recorded for this clone. This chain uses TRBV18 with TRBJ1-4, with D tentatively TRBD1 (5 bases). V was shortened by 3 bases and J by 4 bases, with 15 bases between the two germline ends. The germline CDR1 and CDR2 sequences are KGHSH and LQKENI. CDR3 length: 16 amino acids. CDR3 residues: CASSPRPGTNNEKLFF. CDR3 nucleotide sequence: TGTGCCAGCTCACCCCGCCCCGGGACCAATAATGAAAAACTGTTTTTT.

This chain connects TRBV5-1 to TRBJ2-1; a weak D match, TRBD2 (6 bases). The germline gives CDR1 SGHRS, CDR2 YFSETQ. V shed 6 bases and J shed 8 bases, with 15 bases lying between them. The CDR3 totals 13 residues. This CDR3 reads CASKETSSHEQFF. In DNA, the CDR3 is TGCGCCAGCAAAGAGACTAGTTCCCATGAGCAGTTCTTC.

V gene TRBV7-8 combines with J gene TRBJ1-1; D is perhaps TRBD1 (6 bases). Looked up from germline, CDR1 is SGHVS and CDR2 is FQNEAQ. This CDR3 has 14 amino acids. V dropped 6 bases and J dropped 1 base, with 12 bases sitting between them. CDR3 protein: CASRRTETNTEAFF. The CDR3 nucleotides read TGTGCCAGCAGACGGACAGAGACGAACACTGAAGCTTTCTTT.

The V call is TRBV5-1, the J call TRBJ2-2, with 7 nucleotides matching TRBD1. V dropped 4 bases and J dropped 9; count of bases not matched to a gene: 12. The CDR3 loop spans 15 amino acids. Germline loops: CDR1 SGHRS, CDR2 YFSETQ. The CDR3 region has the DNA TGCGCCAGCAGCCCGGGACAGACGGGGCCCCGGGAGCTGTTTTTT. Translating gives CASSPGQTGPRELFF.

This clone was seen a single time. This chain joins TRBV4-1 and TRBJ2-7, with 9 bases identical to TRBD1. Germline assignment: CDR1 MGHRA and CDR2 YSYEKL. This CDR3 region has 17 residues. J lost 1 base, V lost 0 bases, and 7 bases had no gene match. The CDR3 nucleotides are TGCGCCAGCAGCCAAGACCCGTACAGGGGGCCGTCCTACGAGCAGTACTTC. Its protein is CASSQDPYRGPSYEQYF.

The chain combines TRBV2 with TRBJ1-1; the D gene is possibly TRBD1 (6 bases). CDR3 length: 14 amino acids. V was clipped by 5 bases and J by 4 bases, with 14 bases between them. Germline CDR1 and CDR2: SNHLY and FYNNEI. CDR3 loop: CASSTQGHGTEAFF. As DNA, the CDR3 is TGTGCCAGCAGTACTCAGGGGCACGGCACTGAAGCTTTCTTT.

The genes are TRBV30 and TRBJ1-1, with unresolved D. Trimming took 1 base from V and 2 from J, leaving 11 bases between them. The CDR3 sequence is 14 residues long. The germline V gene has CDR1 GTSNPN and CDR2 SVGIG (reference sequence). In DNA, the CDR3 is TGTGCCTGGAGTGGCTTAGTTAGAAACACTGAAGCTTTCTTT. This gives the protein CAWSGLVRNTEAFF.

This chain joins TRBV5-4 and TRBJ1-2, with a possible D match to TRBD1 (6 bases). Between the trimmed V and J ends, which lost 6 bases and 8 bases, there was a span of 20 bases. The CDR3 totals 14 residues. Germline V gene lookup returns CDR1 SGHNT and CDR2 YYREEE (reference sequence). CDR3 sequence reads: CASKPAGTLRGYTF. CDR3 in DNA: TGTGCCAGCAAACCCGCCGGGACACTAAGGGGCTACACCTTC. Complete variable domain (other parts from reference TRBV5-4 and TRBJ1-2): ETGVTQSPTHLIKTRGQQVTLRCSSQSGHNTVSWYQQALGQGPQFIFQYYREEENGRGNFPPRFSGLQFPNYSSELNVNALELDDSALYLCASKPAGTLRGYTFGSGTRLTVV.

The gene calls are TRBV27 and TRBJ1-2; tentative D call: TRBD1 (6 bases). Germline V gene data show CDR1 as MNHEY and CDR2 as SMNVEV (reference sequence). V was cut by 4 bases and J by 4 bases, with 13 bases left in between. CDR3 length equals 14 residues. Written as DNA, the CDR3 is TGTGCCAGCAGTTCGACAGGAACGAGCTATGGCTACACCTTC. Translation: CASSSTGTSYGYTF.

This rearrangement joins TRBV18 to TRBJ1-5, with D perhaps TRBD1 (6 bases). Trimming left V 6 bases short and J 2 bases short, with 11 bases between. The germline gives CDR1 KGHSH, CDR2 LQKENI. This CDR3 region has 14 residues. CDR3 region: CASSVSGGNQPQHF. The CDR3 nucleotides read TGTGCCAGCTCGGTGTCAGGGGGCAATCAGCCCCAGCATTTT.

The chain carries TRBV11-2 and TRBJ2-5; tentatively, D is TRBD2 (6 bases). The CDR3 loop spans 14 amino acids. V lost 0 bases to trimming and J lost 5 bases, with 10 bases between them. Germline V gives CDR1 SGHAT, CDR2 FQNNGV. The CDR3 spells CASSLEGGKETQYF. The CDR3 bases are TGTGCCAGCAGCTTAGAGGGGGGTAAGGAGACCCAGTACTTC.

The V and J genes are TRBV6-7 and TRBJ2-2; the match to TRBD2 covers 8 bases. Being an ORF, TRBV6-7 has a function that is uncertain. This CDR3 has 19 residues. The V gene end was trimmed by 0 bases and the J gene end by 2 bases; junction bases not matched to a gene: 11. The CDR3 sequence is CASSYSRQRGNPNTGELFF. The CDR3 coding sequence is TGTGCCAGCAGTTACTCTCGCCAGCGGGGGAACCCTAACACCGGGGAGCTGTTTTTT.

The V gene is TRBV9, the J gene TRBJ1-1, with D hard to call. V gave up 4 bases and J gave up 0 bases, with 10 bases separating them. The CDR3 sequence is 14 residues long. The germline gives CDR1 SGDLS, CDR2 YYNGEE. CDR3 in amino acids: CASSRTNLNTEAFF. The CDR3 nucleotides read TGTGCCAGCAGCCGAACTAACCTGAACACTGAAGCTTTCTTT. Looking up the rest from reference TRBV9 and TRBJ1-1 gives the full variable domain: DSGVTQTPKHLITATGQRVTLRCSPRSGDLSVYWYQQSLDQGLQFLIQYYNGEERAKGNILERFSAQQFPDLHSELNLSSLELGDSALYFCASSRTNLNTEAFFGQGTRLTVV.

The rearrangement uses TRBV5-4 and TRBJ2-3; 7 nucleotides align to TRBD1. This CDR3 comprises 15 residues. Germline V gene data show CDR1 as SGHNT and CDR2 as YYREEE (reference sequence). After removal of 4 bases from V and 2 bases from J, the junction contained 7 bases not matched to a gene. The CDR3 is CASSITGQFTDTQYF. The CDR3 DNA follows: TGTGCCAGCAGCATAACGGGACAGTTCACAGATACGCAGTATTTT.